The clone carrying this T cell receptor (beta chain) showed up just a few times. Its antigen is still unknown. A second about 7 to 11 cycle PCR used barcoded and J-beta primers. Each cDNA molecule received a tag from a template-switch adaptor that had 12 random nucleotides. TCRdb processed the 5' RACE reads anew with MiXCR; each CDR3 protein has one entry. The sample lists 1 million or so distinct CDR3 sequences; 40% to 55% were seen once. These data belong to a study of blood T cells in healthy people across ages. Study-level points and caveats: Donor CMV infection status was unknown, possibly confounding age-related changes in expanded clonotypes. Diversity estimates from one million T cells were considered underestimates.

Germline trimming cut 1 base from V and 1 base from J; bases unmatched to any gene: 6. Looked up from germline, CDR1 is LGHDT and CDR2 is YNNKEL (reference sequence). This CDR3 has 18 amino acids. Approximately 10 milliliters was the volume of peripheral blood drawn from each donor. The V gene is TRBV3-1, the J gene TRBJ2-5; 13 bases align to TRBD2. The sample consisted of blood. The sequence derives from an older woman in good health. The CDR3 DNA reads TGTGCCAGCAGCCAAGTAGGGACTAGCGGGACCTTCCAAGAGACCCAGTACTTC. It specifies CASSQVGTSGTFQETQYF.